One sample yielded the 4 T cell receptor beta chains listed below, sequenced in a study of T cell responses to AZD1222 COVID-19 vaccine. Assay: immunoSEQ multiplex PCR; the TCRdb copy retains only in-frame clones and omits some. The data show approximately 100,000 clones, roughly 89% seen once. The specimen comprised peripheral blood, sampled on day 0 of AZD1222 vaccination. The receptors come from an adult in good health.

The gene calls are TRBV24-1 and TRBJ2-3, with D perhaps TRBD1 (6 bases). The germline gives CDR1 KGHDR, CDR2 SFDVKD. This CDR3 is 14 amino acids long. With 4 bases removed from V and 7 bases from J, the gap between germline ends came to 14 bases. CDR3 nucleotide sequence: TGTGCCACCAGTGACCCTGAGGGGGAGTATACGCAGTATTTT. Translation gives CATSDPEGEYTQYF.

This chain links TRBV27 with TRBJ1-1, with 7 bases identical to TRBD1. Germline V CDR1 and CDR2: MNHEY, SMNVEV (reference sequence). Losses at the gene ends were 7 bases for V and 1 base for J; bases not matched to a gene: 9. The CDR3 is 15 residues long. CDR3 residues: CASKRGGLTNTEAFF. CDR3 nucleotides: TGTGCCAGCAAAAGAGGGGGCCTTACGAACACTGAAGCTTTCTTT.

V and J are TRBV19 and TRBJ1-2, with D possibly being TRBD1 (5 bases). Looked up from germline, CDR1 is LNHDA and CDR2 is SQIVND (reference sequence). V was trimmed by 2 bases and J by 7 bases, leaving 11 bases between them. The CDR3 loop spans 13 amino acids. The CDR3 is CASSILAGSGYTF. CDR3 DNA sequence: TGTGCCAGTAGTATACTCGCAGGGTCTGGCTACACCTTC.

The chain couples TRBV27 to TRBJ2-1, with D maybe TRBD2 (5 bases). Trimming shortened V by 5 bases and J by 0 bases, and 14 bases separated the two germline ends. Germline values: CDR1 MNHEY, CDR2 SMNVEV (reference sequence). The CDR3 is 16 residues long. In DNA, the CDR3 is TGTGCCAGCAGTAATCTAGCCCGTAGCTCCTACAATGAGCAGTTCTTC. Translated: CASSNLARSSYNEQFF.